The 16 T cell receptor beta chains in this list originate from one sample, sequenced in a study of T cells in Graves' hyperthyroidism and ophthalmopathy (dated by TCRdb to the late 2010s). Library preparation used multiplex PCR. For sequencing, an Illumina HiSeq 2000 was employed. Amplification of TCR beta CDR3 regions was carried out from RNA transcripts. A first-round RT-PCR of the TCR CDR3 used the HTBI primer set with the Qiagen OneStep RT-PCR kit. The public reads were reprocessed in TCRdb via fastp at Q25 and MiXCR, keeping in-frame beta chains. Entries are consolidated by CDR3 protein sequence, retaining the most common genes and DNA. The sample data list about 540,000 distinct CDR3 sequences, and around 45% of these were observed just once. 8.2% of the sample is in the top ten clones. The material sequenced was peripheral blood or thyroid tissue (not recorded which). The receptors originated from a woman aged 18-29 years with Graves' hyperthyroidism. Donor details come from another sample of the same person, matched by shared clones.

The genes are TRBV7-9 and TRBJ1-1; TRBD1 might be the D (5 bases). Germline V lookup: CDR1 SEHNR, CDR2 FQNEAQ (reference sequence). The CDR3 consists of 14 residues. V shed 5 bases and J shed 6 bases, with 16 bases lying between them. The CDR3 sequence is CASSLTGTSAEAFF. The CDR3 nucleotides are TGTGCCAGCAGCCTTACCGGGACCTCGGCTGAAGCTTTCTTT.

The chain uses TRBV25-1 and TRBJ1-2; D perhaps matches TRBD1 (6 bases). CDR3 length: 12 residues. CDR1 MGHDK and CDR2 SYGVNS come from the germline V gene. The V and J ends lost 4 bases and 8 bases respectively, with 11 bases between them. The CDR3 loop reads CASSGGHGGYTF. CDR3 nucleotide sequence: TGTGCCAGCAGTGGGGGGCACGGCGGCTACACCTTC.

The chain is built from TRBV29-1 and TRBJ1-1; D call uncertain. Trimming pared 7 bases from V and 5 bases from J, leaving 17 bases between. CDR3 size: 13 residues. CDR1 SQVTM and CDR2 ANQGSEA come from the germline V gene. The CDR3 spells CSARSGKETEAFF. The DNA of the CDR3 is TGCAGCGCCAGGAGTGGGAAGGAGACTGAAGCTTTCTTT.

This clonotype occurred a few times. The chain combines TRBV7-2 with TRBJ2-5, with 7 nucleotides matching TRBD1. Trimming took 5 bases from V and 4 from J; bases not matched to a gene: 10. Germline CDR1 reads SGHTA; CDR2 reads FQGNSA. The CDR3 spans 15 residues. CDR3 loop: CASSDRTGAPETQYF. For the CDR3, the DNA is TGTGCCAGCAGCGACCGCACAGGGGCCCCAGAGACCCAGTACTTC.

The chain is built from TRBV29-1 and TRBJ1-2, with a tentative D call TRBD1 (5 bases). There are 12 residues in the CDR3. V lost 2 bases to trimming and J lost 5 bases, with 9 bases between them. Germline V gene lookup returns CDR1 SQVTM and CDR2 ANQGSEA. The CDR3 DNA reads as TGCAGCGTTGAAAACAGGAGGTATGGCTACACCTTC. Translation gives CSVENRRYGYTF. Drawing the rest from reference TRBV29-1 and TRBJ1-2, the complete variable domain is SAVISQKPSRDICQRGTSLTIQCQVDSQVTMMFWYRQQPGQSLTLIATANQGSEATYESGFVIDKFPISRPNLTFSTLTVSNMSPEDSSIYLCSVENRRYGYTFGSGTRLTVV.

The sample holds a few counts of this clonotype. The chain employs TRBV4-3 and TRBJ1-1; 7 bases agree with TRBD1. Per the germline V gene, CDR1 is LGHNA and CDR2 is YSLEER. CDR3 length: 15 residues. The trim removed 0 bases at V and 1 base at J, leaving 2 bases unmatched. CDR3 DNA sequence: TGCGCCAGCAGCCAAGATCGGACAGGGAACACTGAAGCTTTCTTT. Translating gives CASSQDRTGNTEAFF.

The sample holds a few counts of this clonotype. This chain links TRBV24-1 with TRBJ2-2, with 11 positions matching TRBD1. J was trimmed by 1 base and V by 3 bases; bases with no gene match: 9. Looked up from germline, CDR1 is KGHDR and CDR2 is SFDVKD. There are 19 residues in the CDR3. Here the CDR3 DNA reads TGTGCCACCAGTGATGCGGACAGGGGGCGAATATGGAACACCGGGGAGCTGTTTTTT. This encodes CATSDADRGRIWNTGELFF.

This clonotype was recorded only once. Just one base apart from a much larger clone, this may be a read error. The CDR3 loop is CSVYDRDDQPQHF. The CDR3 DNA follows: TGCAGCGTTTATGACAGGGACGATCAGCCCCAGCATTTT. The V call is TRBV29-1, the J call TRBJ1-5, with 7 bases that match TRBD1. This CDR3 has 13 residues. The germline CDR1 and CDR2 sequences are SQVTM and ANQGSEA. V trimming: 5 bases; J trimming: 5 bases; junction bases outside the gene matches: 6.

This clonotype was detected many times. CDR3: CASNGGTGNHEQYF. For the CDR3, the DNA is TGTGCCAGCAATGGTGGGACAGGGAATCACGAGCAGTACTTC. The chain combines TRBV2 with TRBJ2-7; TRBD1 matches 9 bases. CDR1 is SNHLY, CDR2 FYNNEI, per germline. This CDR3 has 14 amino acids. V trimming: 7 bases; J trimming: 5 bases; junction bases outside the gene matches: 9.

The V gene is TRBV7-7, the J gene TRBJ2-5, with TRBD1 as a possible D gene (6 bases). The CDR3 contains 14 residues. Germline loops: CDR1 SSHAT, CDR2 FNYEAQ (reference sequence). Deletions cut 5 bases from V and 5 bases from J, with 15 bases between. CDR3 region: CASSLDSARETQYF. DNA of the CDR3: TGTGCCAGCAGCCTGGACAGCGCCCGGGAGACCCAGTACTTC.

This clonotype occurred many times. This rearrangement joins TRBV7-2 to TRBJ2-7; 8 bases fit TRBD2. In germline, CDR1 is SGHTA, CDR2 FQGNSA. The CDR3 length is 14 residues. Trimming at V came to 1 base and at J to 3 bases, leaving 2 bases not matched to a gene. The CDR3 sequence: CASSLERESYEQYF. In DNA form, the CDR3 reads TGTGCCAGCAGCTTAGAGCGGGAGAGCTACGAGCAGTACTTC.

This chain uses TRBV20-1 with TRBJ2-5; TRBD1 or TRBD2 may be the D gene (6 bases each). Trimming cost V 6 bases and J 5 bases, with 13 bases left between them. The CDR3 is 12 amino acids. Germline lookup yields CDR1 DFQATT and CDR2 SNEGSKA (reference sequence). The CDR3, as DNA: TGCAGTGCCAGGGAAGGGGGGGAGACCCAGTACTTC. Translated: CSAREGGETQYF.

This clonotype came up many times. J is TRBJ1-1 and V is TRBV15; 8 bases align to TRBD1. J was trimmed by 8 bases and V by 0 bases; bases with no gene match: 8. This CDR3 has 15 amino acids. Germline values: CDR1 LNHNV, CDR2 YYDKDF (reference sequence). CDR3 sequence (DNA): TGTGCCACCAGCAGAGATCGGTCAGGGGGCATCGAAGCTTTCTTT. Amino acid sequence: CATSRDRSGGIEAFF. Based on the CDR3 plus reference TRBV15 and TRBJ1-1, the full variable domain is DAMVIQNPRYQVTQFGKPVTLSCSQTLNHNVMYWYQQKSSQAPKLLFHYYDKDFNNEADTPDNFQSRRPNTSFCFLDIRSPGLGDTAMYLCATSRDRSGGIEAFFGQGTRLTVV.

There are many counts of this clonotype. The chain uses TRBV2 and TRBJ2-7; 8 bases map to TRBD2. Per the germline V gene, CDR1 is SNHLY and CDR2 is FYNNEI. The V gene end was trimmed by 2 bases and the J gene end by 3 bases; junction bases not matched to a gene: 9. CDR3 length equals 16 residues. CDR3 bases: TGTGCCAGCAGTGAACTGCCCAGGCTAGCGGGCTACGAGCAGTACTTC. This translates into CASSELPRLAGYEQYF.

CDR3 DNA sequence: TGTGCCAGCAGTTCAAGAAGGGGGGGCAGGAGTGATAAACTGTTTTTT. Translation: CASSSRRGGRSDKLFF. The chain links TRBV2 to TRBJ1-4; a weak D match, TRBD1 (6 bases). Germline V lookup: CDR1 SNHLY, CDR2 FYNNEI. V lost 5 bases and J lost 11, with 24 bases in between. The CDR3 sequence is 16 residues long. Using reference TRBV2 and TRBJ1-4 for the parts outside the CDR3, the full variable domain is EPEVTQTPSHQVTQMGQEVILRCVPISNHLYFYWYRQILGQKVEFLVSFYNNEISEKSEIFDDQFSVERPDGSNFTLKIRSTKLEDSAMYFCASSSRRGGRSDKLFFGSGTQLSVL.

The CDR3 nucleotides read TGTGCCAGCAGTCCGGGACAGATGACCGAGCAGTACTTC. Translating gives CASSPGQMTEQYF. The chain joins TRBV12-3 or TRBV12-4 to TRBJ2-7; 7 bases map to TRBD1. There are 13 residues in the CDR3. J was trimmed by 6 bases and V by 5 bases; bases with no gene match: 7.